This T cell receptor beta chain was identified in a study of blood T cell repertoires in COVID-19. The overall study: Donors in the United States, Italy and Spain gave samples during acute or convalescent COVID-19.

With V trimmed by 1 base and J by 4 bases, 8 bases remained unmatched. This CDR3 spans 17 amino acids. Germline V gene data show CDR1 as KGHSY and CDR2 as FQNENV. Produced via immunoSEQ multiplex PCR; TCRdb's table is partial and in-frame only. The repertoire holds roughly 68,000 clones, 70% to 90% seen once, with 6% to 7% in the top ten. Sequenced: peripheral blood. The chain is built from TRBV16 and TRBJ2-5, with TRBD2 matching 11 bases. This clonotype was obtained from an older woman with acute or convalescent COVID-19. The chain's CDR3 is CASSQWGGTSGRETQYF. CDR3 nucleotide sequence: TGTGCCAGCAGCCAATGGGGAGGGACTAGCGGCCGAGAGACCCAGTACTTC. Filled out from reference TRBV16 and TRBJ2-5, the complete variable domain reads GEEVAQTPKHLVRGEGQKAKLYCAPIKGHSYVFWYQQVLKNEFKFLISFQNENVFDETGMPKERFSAKCLPNSPCSLEIQATKLEDSAVYFCASSQWGGTSGRETQYFGPGTRLLVL.